These T cell receptor beta chains were read from a single sample in a study of shared clonotypes between healthy human individuals. The protocol was immunoSEQ multiplex PCR, while the TCRdb copy is restricted to in-frame clones and leaves out a portion. The sample yields roughly 2.5 million clones, around nine tenths seen once. Material: naive CD4+ T cells sorted from blood. These receptors were taken from a man aged 18 to 35 in good health. Each CDR3 is given with its conserved first and last residue. Fields, in order: D gene, clone size, J gene, V gene, CDR3 protein, CDR3 DNA. A D gene is named only where the DNA matches it firmly. Some rows mark clone size as missing; the rest say once, few, many or name a class of expanded clone.

D: .
size: .
J: TRBJ2-5
V: TRBV7-2
CDR3: CASSLGQLETQYF
DNA: TGTGCCAGCAGCTTAGGACAGTTAGAGACCCAGTACTTC

D: .
size: .
J: TRBJ1-5
V: TRBV14
CDR3: CASSQEKFVDSNQPQHF
DNA: TGTGCCAGCAGTCAAGAGAAGTTCGTGGACAGCAATCAGCCCCAGCATTTT

D: .
size: .
J: TRBJ2-1
V: TRBV14
CDR3: CASSHMDREGQFF
DNA: TGTGCCAGCAGCCATATGGACAGGGAGGGGCAGTTCTTC

D: .
size: .
J: TRBJ1-1
V: TRBV7-2
CDR3: CASSLAGTGRLNTEAFF
DNA: TGTGCCAGCAGCTTAGCGGGTACAGGGAGATTGAACACTGAAGCTTTCTTT

D: TRBD2
size: .
J: TRBJ2-7
V: TRBV5-1
CDR3: CASSFTGGLSYEQYF
DNA: TGCGCCAGCAGCTTTACGGGGGGACTATCCTACGAGCAGTACTTC

D: .
size: .
J: TRBJ2-7
V: TRBV10-3
CDR3: CAISARDEQYF
DNA: TGTGCCATCAGTGCCAGGGACGAGCAGTACTTC

D: TRBD2
size: .
J: TRBJ2-7
V: TRBV27
CDR3: CASKGLAGGYAYEQYF
DNA: TGTGCCAGCAAAGGACTAGCGGGAGGGTATGCCTACGAGCAGTACTTC

D: TRBD1
size: .
J: TRBJ2-7
V: TRBV27
CDR3: CASSLIDRDEQYF
DNA: TGTGCCAGCAGTTTGATCGACAGGGACGAGCAGTACTTC

D: .
size: .
J: TRBJ1-5
V: TRBV27
CDR3: CASSRGANQPQHF
DNA: TGTGCCAGCTCCAGAGGGGCCAATCAGCCCCAGCATTTT

D: .
size: .
J: TRBJ2-3
V: TRBV6-5
CDR3: CASSFVITDTQYF
DNA: TGTGCCAGCAGTTTCGTAATCACAGATACGCAGTATTTT

D: .
size: once
J: TRBJ1-2
V: TRBV4-3
CDR3: CASSQDGKGGYTF
DNA: TGCGCCAGCAGCCAAGACGGGAAGGGAGGCTACACCTTC

D: .
size: .
J: TRBJ2-5
V: TRBV7-6
CDR3: CASSLGSTAQETQYF
DNA: TGTGCCAGCAGCTTAGGTAGCACAGCCCAAGAGACCCAGTACTTC